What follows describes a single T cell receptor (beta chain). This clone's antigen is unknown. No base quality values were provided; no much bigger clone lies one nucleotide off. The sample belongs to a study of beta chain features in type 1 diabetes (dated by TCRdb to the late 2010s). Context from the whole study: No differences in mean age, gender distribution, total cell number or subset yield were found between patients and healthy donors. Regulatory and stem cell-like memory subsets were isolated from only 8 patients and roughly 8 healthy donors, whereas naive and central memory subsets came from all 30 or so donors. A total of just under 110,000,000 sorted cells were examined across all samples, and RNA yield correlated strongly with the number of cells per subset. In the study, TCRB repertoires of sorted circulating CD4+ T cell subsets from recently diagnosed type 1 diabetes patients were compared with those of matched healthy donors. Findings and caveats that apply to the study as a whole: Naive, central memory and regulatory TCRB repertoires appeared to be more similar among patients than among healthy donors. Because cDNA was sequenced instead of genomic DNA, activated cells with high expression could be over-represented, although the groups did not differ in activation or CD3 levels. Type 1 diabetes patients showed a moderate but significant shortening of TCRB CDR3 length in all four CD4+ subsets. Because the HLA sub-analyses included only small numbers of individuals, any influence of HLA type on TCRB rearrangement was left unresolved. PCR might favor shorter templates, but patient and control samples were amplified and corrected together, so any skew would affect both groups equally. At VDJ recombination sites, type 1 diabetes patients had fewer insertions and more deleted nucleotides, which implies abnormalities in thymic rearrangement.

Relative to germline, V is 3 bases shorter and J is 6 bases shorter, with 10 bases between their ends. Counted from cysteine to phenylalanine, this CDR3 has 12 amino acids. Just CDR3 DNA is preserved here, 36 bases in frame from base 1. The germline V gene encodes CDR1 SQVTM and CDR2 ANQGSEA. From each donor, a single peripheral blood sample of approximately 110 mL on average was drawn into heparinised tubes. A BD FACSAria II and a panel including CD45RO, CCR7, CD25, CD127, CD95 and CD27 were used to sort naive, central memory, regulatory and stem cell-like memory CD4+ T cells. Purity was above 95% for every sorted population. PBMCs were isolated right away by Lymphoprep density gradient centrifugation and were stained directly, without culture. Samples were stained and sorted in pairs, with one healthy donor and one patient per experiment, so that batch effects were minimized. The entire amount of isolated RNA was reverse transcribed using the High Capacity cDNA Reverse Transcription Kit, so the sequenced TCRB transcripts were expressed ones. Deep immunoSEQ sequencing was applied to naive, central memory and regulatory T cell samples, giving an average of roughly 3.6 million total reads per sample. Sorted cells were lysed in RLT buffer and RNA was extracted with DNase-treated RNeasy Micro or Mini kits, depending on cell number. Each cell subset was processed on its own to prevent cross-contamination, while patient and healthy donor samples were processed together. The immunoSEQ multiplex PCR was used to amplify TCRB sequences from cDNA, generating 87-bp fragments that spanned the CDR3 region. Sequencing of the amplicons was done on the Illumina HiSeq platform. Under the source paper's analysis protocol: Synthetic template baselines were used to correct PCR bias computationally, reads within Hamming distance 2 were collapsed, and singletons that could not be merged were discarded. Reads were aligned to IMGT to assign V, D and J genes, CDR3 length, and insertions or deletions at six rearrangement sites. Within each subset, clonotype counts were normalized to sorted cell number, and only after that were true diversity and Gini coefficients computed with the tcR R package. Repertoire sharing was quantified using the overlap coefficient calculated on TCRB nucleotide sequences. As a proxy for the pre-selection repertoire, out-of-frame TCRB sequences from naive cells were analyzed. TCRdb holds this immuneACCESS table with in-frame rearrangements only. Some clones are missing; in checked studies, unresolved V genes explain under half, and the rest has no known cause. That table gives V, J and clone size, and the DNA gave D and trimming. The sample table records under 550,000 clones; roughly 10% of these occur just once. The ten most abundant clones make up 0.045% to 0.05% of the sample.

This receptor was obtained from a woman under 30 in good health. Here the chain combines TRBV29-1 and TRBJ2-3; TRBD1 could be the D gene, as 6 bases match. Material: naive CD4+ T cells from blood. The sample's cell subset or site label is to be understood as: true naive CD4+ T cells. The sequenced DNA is TGCAGCGTTGAGGGGCAGGGGGATACGCAGTATTTT. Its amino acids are CSVEGQGDTQYF.